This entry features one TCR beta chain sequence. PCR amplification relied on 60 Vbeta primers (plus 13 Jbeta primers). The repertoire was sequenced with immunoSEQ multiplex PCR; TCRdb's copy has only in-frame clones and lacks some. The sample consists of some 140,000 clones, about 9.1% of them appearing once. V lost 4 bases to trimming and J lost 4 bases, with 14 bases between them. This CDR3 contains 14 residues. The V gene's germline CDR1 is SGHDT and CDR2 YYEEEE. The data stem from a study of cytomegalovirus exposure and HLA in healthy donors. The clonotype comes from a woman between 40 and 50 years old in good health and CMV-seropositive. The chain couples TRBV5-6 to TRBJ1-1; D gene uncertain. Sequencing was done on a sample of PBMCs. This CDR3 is CASSRRAAGTEAFF. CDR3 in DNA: TGTGCCAGCAGCCGGAGGGCCGCGGGCACTGAAGCTTTCTTT.